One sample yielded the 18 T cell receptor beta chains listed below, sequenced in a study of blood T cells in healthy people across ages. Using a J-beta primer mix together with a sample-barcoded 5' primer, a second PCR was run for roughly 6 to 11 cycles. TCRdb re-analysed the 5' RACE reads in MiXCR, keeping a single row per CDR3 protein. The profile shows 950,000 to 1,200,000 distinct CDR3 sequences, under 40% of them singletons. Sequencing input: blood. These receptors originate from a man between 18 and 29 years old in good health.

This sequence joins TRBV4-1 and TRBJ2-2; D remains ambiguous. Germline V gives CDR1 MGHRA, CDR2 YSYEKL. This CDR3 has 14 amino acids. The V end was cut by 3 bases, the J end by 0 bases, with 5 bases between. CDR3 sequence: CASSHTANTGELFF. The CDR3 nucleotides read TGCGCCAGCAGCCACACAGCGAACACCGGGGAGCTGTTTTTT.

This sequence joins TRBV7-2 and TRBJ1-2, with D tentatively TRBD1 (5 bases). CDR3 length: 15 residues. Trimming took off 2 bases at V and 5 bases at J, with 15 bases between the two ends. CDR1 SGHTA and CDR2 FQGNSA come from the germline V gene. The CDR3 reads CASSLLVQGKYGYTF. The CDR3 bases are TGTGCCAGCAGCTTATTGGTCCAGGGAAAGTATGGCTACACCTTC.

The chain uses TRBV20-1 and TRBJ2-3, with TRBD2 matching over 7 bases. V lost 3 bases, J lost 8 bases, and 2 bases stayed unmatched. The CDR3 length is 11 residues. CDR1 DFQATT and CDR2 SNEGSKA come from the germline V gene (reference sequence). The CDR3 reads CSARGEGTQYF. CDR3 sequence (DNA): TGCAGTGCTAGGGGGGAGGGTACGCAGTATTTT.

CDR3 region: CASGLVLDRRQNNEQFF. The CDR3 DNA is TGTGCTAGTGGTTTGGTACTGGACAGGAGGCAAAACAATGAGCAGTTCTTC. The rearrangement joins TRBV12-5 to TRBJ2-1; TRBD1 matches at 7 bases. V trimming: 0 bases; J trimming: 5 bases; junction bases outside the gene matches: 10. Germline V gene sequence: CDR1 LGHNT, CDR2 FRNRAP. The CDR3 is 17 amino acids.

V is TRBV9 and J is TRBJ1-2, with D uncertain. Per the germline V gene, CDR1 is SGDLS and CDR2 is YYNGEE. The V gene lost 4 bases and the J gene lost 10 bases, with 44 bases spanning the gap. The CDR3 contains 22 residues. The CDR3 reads CASSPQGGEDDQNNLKVDDYTF. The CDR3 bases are TGTGCCAGCAGCCCTCAAGGTGGAGAGGATGACCAGAATAACCTAAAAGTGGATGACTACACCTTC.

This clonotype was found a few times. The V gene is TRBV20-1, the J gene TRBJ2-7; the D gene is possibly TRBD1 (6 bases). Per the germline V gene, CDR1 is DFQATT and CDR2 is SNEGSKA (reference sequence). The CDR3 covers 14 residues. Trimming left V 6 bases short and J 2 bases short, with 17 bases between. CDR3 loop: CSARSPGVTYEQYF. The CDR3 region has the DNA TGCAGTGCCAGATCCCCAGGGGTTACCTACGAGCAGTACTTC.

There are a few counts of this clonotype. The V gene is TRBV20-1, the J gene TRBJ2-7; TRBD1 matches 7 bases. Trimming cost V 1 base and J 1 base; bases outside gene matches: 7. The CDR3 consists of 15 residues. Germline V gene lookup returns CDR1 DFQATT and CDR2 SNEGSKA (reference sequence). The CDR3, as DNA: TGCAGTGCTAGAGTATGGGACAGCCGATCCTACGAGCAGTACTTC. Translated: CSARVWDSRSYEQYF.

In DNA, the CDR3 is TGTGCCAGCAGCTTAAATCCCCCAACAACTAATGAAAAACTGTTTTTT. This encodes CASSLNPPTTNEKLFF. J is TRBJ1-4 and V is TRBV7-3; D gene ambiguous. This CDR3 is built from 16 residues. The ends were cut back, 1 base at V and 0 bases at J, with 9 bases in the middle. Germline CDR1 is SGHTA and CDR2 is FQGTGA.

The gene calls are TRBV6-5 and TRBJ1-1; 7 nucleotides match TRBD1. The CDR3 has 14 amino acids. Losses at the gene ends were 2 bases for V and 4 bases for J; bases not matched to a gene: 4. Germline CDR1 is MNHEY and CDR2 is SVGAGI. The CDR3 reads CASSYRGLRTEAFF. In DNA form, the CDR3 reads TGTGCCAGCAGTTACAGGGGGCTTCGCACTGAAGCTTTCTTT.

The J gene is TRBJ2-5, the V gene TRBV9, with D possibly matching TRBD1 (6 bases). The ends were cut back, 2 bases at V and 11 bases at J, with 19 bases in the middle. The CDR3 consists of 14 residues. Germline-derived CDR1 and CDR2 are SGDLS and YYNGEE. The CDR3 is CASSVSGVSNEQYF. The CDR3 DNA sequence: TGTGCCAGCAGCGTCTCAGGGGTGAGCAATGAGCAGTACTTC. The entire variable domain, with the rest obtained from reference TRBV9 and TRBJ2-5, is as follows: DSGVTQTPKHLITATGQRVTLRCSPRSGDLSVYWYQQSLDQGLQFLIQYYNGEERAKGNILERFSAQQFPDLHSELNLSSLELGDSALYFCASSVSGVSNEQYFGPGTRLLVL.

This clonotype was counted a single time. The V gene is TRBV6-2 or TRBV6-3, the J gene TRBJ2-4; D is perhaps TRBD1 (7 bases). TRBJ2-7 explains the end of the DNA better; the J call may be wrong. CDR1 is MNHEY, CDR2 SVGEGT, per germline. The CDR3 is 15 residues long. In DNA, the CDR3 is TGTGCCAGCACCAGTTACGGAGGGGGCTTTTACGAGCAGTACTTC. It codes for CASTSYGGGFYEQYF.

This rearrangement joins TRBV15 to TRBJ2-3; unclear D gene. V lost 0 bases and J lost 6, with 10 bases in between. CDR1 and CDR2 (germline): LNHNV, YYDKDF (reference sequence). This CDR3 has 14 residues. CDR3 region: CATSRDLSSDTQYF. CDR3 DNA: TGTGCCACCAGCAGAGATTTGAGCTCCGATACGCAGTATTTT.

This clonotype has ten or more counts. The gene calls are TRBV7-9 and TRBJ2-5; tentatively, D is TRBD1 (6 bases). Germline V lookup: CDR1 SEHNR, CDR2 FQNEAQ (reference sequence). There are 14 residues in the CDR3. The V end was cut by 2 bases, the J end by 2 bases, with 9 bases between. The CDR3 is CASSLIQGQETQYF. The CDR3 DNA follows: TGTGCCAGCAGCTTAATTCAGGGGCAAGAGACCCAGTACTTC.

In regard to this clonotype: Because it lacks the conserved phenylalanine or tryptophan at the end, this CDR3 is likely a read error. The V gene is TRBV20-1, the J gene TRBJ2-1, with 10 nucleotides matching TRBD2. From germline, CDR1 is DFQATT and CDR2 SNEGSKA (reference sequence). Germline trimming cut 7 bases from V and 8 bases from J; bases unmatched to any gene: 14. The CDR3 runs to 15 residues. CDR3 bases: TGCAGTGTCTCGGTTGGTCTAGCGGGGGTCGATGAGCAGTTCGTC. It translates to CSVSVGLAGVDEQFV.

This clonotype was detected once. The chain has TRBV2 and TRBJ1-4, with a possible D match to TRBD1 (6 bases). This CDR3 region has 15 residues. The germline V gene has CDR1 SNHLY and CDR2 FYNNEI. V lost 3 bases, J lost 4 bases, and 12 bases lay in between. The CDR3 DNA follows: TGTGCCAGCAGTGACCGGGGGCTGAATAATGAAAAACTGTTTTTT. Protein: CASSDRGLNNEKLFF.

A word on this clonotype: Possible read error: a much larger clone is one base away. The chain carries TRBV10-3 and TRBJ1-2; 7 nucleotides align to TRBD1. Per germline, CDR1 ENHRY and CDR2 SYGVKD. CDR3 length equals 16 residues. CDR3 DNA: TGTGCCTTCAGTGAGTCACAGGGACAGAGAAGCTATGGCTACACCTTC. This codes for CAFSESQGQRSYGYTF.

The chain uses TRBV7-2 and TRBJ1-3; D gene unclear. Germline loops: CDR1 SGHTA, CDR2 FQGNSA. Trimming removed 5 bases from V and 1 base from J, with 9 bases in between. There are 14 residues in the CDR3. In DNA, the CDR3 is TGTGCCAGCAGCCCCGAGCGGTCTGGAAACACCATATATTTT. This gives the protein CASSPERSGNTIYF.

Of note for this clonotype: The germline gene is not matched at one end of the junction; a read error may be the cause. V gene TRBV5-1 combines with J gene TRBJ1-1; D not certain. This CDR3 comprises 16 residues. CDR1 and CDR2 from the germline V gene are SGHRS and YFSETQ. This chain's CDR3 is CVSSLWTPTMNTEAFF. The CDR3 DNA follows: TGCGTCAGCAGCTTGTGGACTCCAACGATGAACACTGAAGCTTTCTTT.